Sequencing of this TCR beta chain was carried out in a study of naive and memory T cell subsets. General observations from the study: A few larger clonotypes appeared in naive repertoires, especially CD8, possibly memory cells re-expressing CD45RA.

An equimolar mix of two oligonucleotides served as the beta constant-region primer for TRBC1 and TRBC2. Ligated cDNA was amplified by four rounds of PCR with nested alpha and beta constant-region primers and SP2. In TCRdb, the UMI-ligation and nested PCR reads were re-called with MiXCR into one record per CDR3 protein. Of about 150,000 distinct CDR3 sequences listed, 20% to 25% were seen once; the top ten hold 0.11%. As for this clonotype: Its antigen is undetermined.

Germline V gene data show CDR1 as SGHRS and CDR2 as YFSETQ. The CDR3 is 15 residues long. The V gene end was trimmed by 1 base and the J gene end by 7 bases; junction bases not matched to a gene: 11. This clonotype was sampled from a human donor in good health. The J gene is TRBJ2-7, the V gene TRBV5-1; TRBD2 matches at 7 bases. Sequenced sample: naive CD4+ T cells from blood. The CDR3 DNA reads TGCGCCAGCAGCTTGCCTAGCGGAGGGCAGGGAGAGCAGTACTTC. It is translated as CASSLPSGGQGEQYF.